This T cell receptor (beta chain) was identified in a study of blood T cell repertoires in COVID-19. Study details: Sample material is recorded as cDNA or gDNA derived from T cells, B-cell-depleted T cells, or PBMCs.

The method was immunoSEQ multiplex PCR; TCRdb's version includes in-frame clones alone and lacks a portion of them. The profile shows about 230,000 clones, just over 85% of them singletons. After removal of 0 bases from V and 8 bases from J, the junction contained 10 bases not matched to a gene. There are 16 residues in the CDR3. Germline CDR1 and CDR2: GTSNPN and SVGIG (reference sequence). The sequenced sample consisted of peripheral blood. The sequence came from a man between 45 and 60 years old with COVID-19, enrolled during active disease. The chain has TRBV30 and TRBJ2-1, with 10 bases matching TRBD2. This CDR3 is CAWSVLMSGRAYEQFF. For the CDR3, the DNA is TGTGCCTGGAGTGTACTGATGAGCGGGAGGGCCTATGAGCAGTTCTTC.